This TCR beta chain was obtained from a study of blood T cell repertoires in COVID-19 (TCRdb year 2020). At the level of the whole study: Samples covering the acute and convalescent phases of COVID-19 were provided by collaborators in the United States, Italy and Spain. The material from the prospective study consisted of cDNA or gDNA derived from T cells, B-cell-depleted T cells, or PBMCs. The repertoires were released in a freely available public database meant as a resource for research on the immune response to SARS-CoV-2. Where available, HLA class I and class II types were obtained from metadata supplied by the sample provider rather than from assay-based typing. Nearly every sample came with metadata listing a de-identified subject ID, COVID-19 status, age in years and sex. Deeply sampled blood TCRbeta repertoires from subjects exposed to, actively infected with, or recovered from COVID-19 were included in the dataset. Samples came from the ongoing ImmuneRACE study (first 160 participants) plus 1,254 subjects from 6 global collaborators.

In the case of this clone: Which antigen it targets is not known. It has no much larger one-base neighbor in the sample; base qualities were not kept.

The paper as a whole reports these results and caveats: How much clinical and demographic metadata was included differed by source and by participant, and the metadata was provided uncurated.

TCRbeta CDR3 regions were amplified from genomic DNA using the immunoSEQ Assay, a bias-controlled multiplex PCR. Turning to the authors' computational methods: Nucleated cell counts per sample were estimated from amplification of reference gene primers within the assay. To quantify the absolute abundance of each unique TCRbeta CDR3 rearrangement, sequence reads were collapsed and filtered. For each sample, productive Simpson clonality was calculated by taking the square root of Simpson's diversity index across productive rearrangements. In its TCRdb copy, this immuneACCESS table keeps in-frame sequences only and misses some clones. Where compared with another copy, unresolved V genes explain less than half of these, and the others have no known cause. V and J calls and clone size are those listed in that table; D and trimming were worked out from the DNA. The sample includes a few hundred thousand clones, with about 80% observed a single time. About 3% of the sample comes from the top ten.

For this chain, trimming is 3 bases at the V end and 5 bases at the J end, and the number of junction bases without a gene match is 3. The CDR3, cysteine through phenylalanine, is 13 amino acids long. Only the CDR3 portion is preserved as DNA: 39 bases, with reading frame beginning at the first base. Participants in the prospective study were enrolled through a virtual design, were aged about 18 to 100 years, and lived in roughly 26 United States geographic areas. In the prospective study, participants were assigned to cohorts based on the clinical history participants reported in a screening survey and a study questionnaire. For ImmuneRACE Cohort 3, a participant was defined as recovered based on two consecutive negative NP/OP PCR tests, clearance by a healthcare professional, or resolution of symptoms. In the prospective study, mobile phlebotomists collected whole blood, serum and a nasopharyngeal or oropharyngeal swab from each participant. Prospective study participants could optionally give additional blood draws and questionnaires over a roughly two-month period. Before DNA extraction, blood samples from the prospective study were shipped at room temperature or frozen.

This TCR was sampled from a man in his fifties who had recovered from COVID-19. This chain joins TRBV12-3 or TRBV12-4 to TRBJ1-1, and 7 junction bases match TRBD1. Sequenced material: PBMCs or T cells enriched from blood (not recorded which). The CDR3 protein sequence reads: CASSFVQGTEAFF. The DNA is TGTGCCAGCAGTTTTGTACAGGGGACTGAAGCTTTCTTT.